The 18 T cell receptor beta chains listed next were all sequenced from one sample in a study of immune heterogeneity within non-small cell lung tumors. For the TCR beta CDR3, multiplex PCR with 32 V and 13 J primers performed the amplification. From the multiplex PCR reads, TCRdb called clonotypes with MiXCR, one entry per CDR3 protein. Of around 29,000 distinct CDR3 sequences in the sample, under 35% were seen once. The starting template was genomic DNA from bulk tumor, approximately 630 ng per sample. During surgery, several far-apart biopsies were obtained from every primary tumor. Each patient presented with untreated, newly diagnosed non-small cell lung cancer and received curative surgery. The sample comprised lung tumor tissue. These receptors were collected from a man aged 35-49 years with non-small cell lung cancer.

This clonotype rates as medium-sized (0.01 to 0.1%). The chain is built from TRBV28 and TRBJ2-7; 7 positions match TRBD1. Germline loops: CDR1 MDHEN, CDR2 SYDVKM. The J segment lost 2 bases and the V segment lost 4 bases, leaving 8 bases of the junction unmatched. The CDR3 sequence is 15 residues long. The CDR3 sequence is CASSSTGIPPYEQYF. The CDR3 DNA follows: TGTGCCAGCAGTTCGACAGGGATACCCCCCTACGAGCAGTACTTC.

This clonotype was counted between two and nine times. The V call is TRBV11-3, the J call TRBJ2-2, with 7 bases identical to TRBD1. From germline, CDR1 is SGHNT and CDR2 YENEEA. This CDR3 contains 15 residues. V lost 6 bases, J lost 6 bases, and 10 bases stayed unmatched. The CDR3: CASSRMSGTAGELFF. The CDR3 nucleotides read TGTGCCAGCAGTCGTATGTCCGGGACAGCCGGGGAGCTGTTTTTT.

This clonotype has ten or more counts. DNA of the CDR3: TGTGCCACCAGTGATTTAGGCTACGAGCAGTACTTC. This gives the protein CATSDLGYEQYF. This chain joins TRBV24-1 and TRBJ2-7; no reliable D call. The germline V and J ends were trimmed by 1 base and 3 bases, with 3 bases remaining between them. CDR1 KGHDR and CDR2 SFDVKD come from the germline V gene. This CDR3 has 12 residues.

The sample holds many counts of this clonotype. J is TRBJ2-1 and V is TRBV6-1, with 7 bases fitting TRBD2. CDR1 and CDR2 (germline): MNHNS, SASEGT. Trimming removed 2 bases from V and 8 bases from J; junction bases left unmatched: 3. This CDR3 comprises 13 residues. CDR3 loop: CASSERREHEQFF. CDR3 bases: TGTGCCAGCAGTGAAAGGCGGGAGCATGAGCAGTTCTTC.

At least ten counts were recorded for this clonotype. The chain is built from TRBV6-2 or TRBV6-3 and TRBJ2-7; the D is unclear. Germline V lookup: CDR1 MNHEY, CDR2 SVGEGT. With 5 bases removed from V and 1 base from J, the gap between germline ends came to 9 bases. The CDR3 runs 13 residues. The CDR3 DNA is TGTGCCAGCAGTGAGGCAGGTTCCTACGAGCAGTACTTC. It specifies CASSEAGSYEQYF.

The rearrangement joins TRBV27 to TRBJ1-1; 8 positions agree with TRBD1. V lost 7 bases and J lost 5; bases outside the gene matches: 9. Germline V lookup: CDR1 MNHEY, CDR2 SMNVEV (reference sequence). The CDR3 covers 14 residues. The CDR3: CASTPQGARTEAFF. The CDR3 coding sequence is TGTGCCAGCACCCCCCAGGGGGCGCGTACTGAAGCTTTCTTT.

In regard to this clonotype: A junction boundary mismatches the germline segment, possibly from a read error. J is TRBJ2-1 and V is TRBV19; 10 positions match TRBD2. CDR1 LNHDA and CDR2 SQIVND come from the germline V gene (reference sequence). CDR3 length equals 18 residues. CDR3 coding DNA: TGTGCCAGTAGTAGGGACCCCCCTAGCGGGAGCTCCTACAATGAGAAGTTCTTC. Encoded protein: CASSRDPPSGSSYNEKFF.

Regarding this clonotype: This may come from a read error, since a much larger clone is one base off. This chain uses TRBV20-1 with TRBJ2-7; the match to TRBD2 covers 15 bases. The CDR3 runs to 17 residues. Losses at the gene ends were 5 bases for V and 2 bases for J; bases not matched to a gene: 10. Germline CDR1 reads DFQATT; CDR2 reads SNEGSKA (reference sequence). This CDR3 is CSAVCSGLAGGTYEQYF. The CDR3 DNA is TGCAGTGCTGTGTGTTCGGGACTAGCGGGAGGAACCTACGAGCAGTACTTC.

For this clonotype: It may be a read error: a sequence one base away is much more abundant. Lacking the conserved final phenylalanine or tryptophan, this CDR3 likely reflects a read error. The J gene is TRBJ1-5, the V gene TRBV6-1; 8 nucleotides line up with TRBD1. Germline lookup yields CDR1 MNHNS and CDR2 SASEGT. The CDR3 totals 14 residues. CDR3 sequence: CAGRIGTGNQPQHL. The CDR3 region has the DNA TGTGCCGGCAGAATTGGGACAGGTAATCAGCCCCAGCATTTA.

Of note for this clonotype: A much larger clone differs by one base, so this may be a read error. The chain links TRBV6-1 to TRBJ1-5; D remains unclear. Germline lookup yields CDR1 MNHNS and CDR2 SASEGT. This CDR3 has 13 residues. The CDR3 DNA reads as TGTGCCAGCGTACGAAATAGCAATCAGCTCCAGCATTTT. It is translated as CASVRNSNQLQHF.

This rearrangement joins TRBV27 to TRBJ2-1, with D hard to call. V dropped 3 bases and J dropped 7 bases, with 13 bases sitting between them. This CDR3 has 14 amino acids. The germline V gene has CDR1 MNHEY and CDR2 SMNVEV (reference sequence). The CDR3 spells CASSLKSRVNEQFF. The CDR3 region has the DNA TGTGCCAGCAGTTTGAAATCCCGCGTGAATGAGCAGTTCTTC.

This clonotype has just a few counts. This chain's CDR3 is CSARDPRGGVTTGELFF. Here the CDR3 DNA reads TGCAGTGCTAGAGATCCCCGGGGGGGTGTAACCACCGGGGAGCTGTTTTTT. V gene TRBV20-1 combines with J gene TRBJ2-2; 8 bases map to TRBD2. Per germline, CDR1 DFQATT and CDR2 SNEGSKA (reference sequence). Trimming took 0 bases from V and 4 from J; bases not matched to a gene: 10. This CDR3 comprises 17 residues.

This clonotype has just a few counts. The V and J genes are TRBV7-9 and TRBJ2-5, with 8 bases identical to TRBD2. With V trimmed by 3 bases and J by 3 bases, 12 bases remained unmatched. Per germline, CDR1 SEHNR and CDR2 FQNEAQ (reference sequence). CDR3 length: 17 amino acids. Here the CDR3 DNA reads TGTGCCAGCAGCTTGACCGGGGGGGTTCGATCGAAAGAGACCCAGTACTTC. It translates to CASSLTGGVRSKETQYF.

In the case of this clonotype: Sequence at one end of the junction differs from germline and may be a read error. The chain joins TRBV3-1 to TRBJ2-3; TRBD2 aligns across 7 bases. Per germline, CDR1 LGHDT and CDR2 YNNKEL (reference sequence). The CDR3 contains 18 residues. As DNA, the CDR3 is TGTGCCAGCAGCCTGAGCGCTAGTAGCGGGTTCGTTCAGGATACGCAATATTTT. Translated, it gives CASSLSASSGFVQDTQYF.

Ten or more counts support this clonotype. Here the CDR3 DNA reads TGTGCCAGCAGCTTGGAAGGGAACACCGGGGAGCTGTTTTTT. It encodes CASSLEGNTGELFF. The rearrangement links TRBV7-3 to TRBJ2-2; no clear D gene. The germline CDR1 and CDR2 sequences are SGHTA and FQGTGA. The CDR3 sequence is 14 residues long. Trimming took 3 bases from V and 1 from J, leaving 6 bases between them.

This clonotype was detected only a few times. The V gene is TRBV2, the J gene TRBJ2-7, with 9 bases that match TRBD2. J lost 11 bases, V lost 2 bases, and 10 bases had no gene match. The CDR3 spans 14 residues. Germline values: CDR1 SNHLY, CDR2 FYNNEI. CDR3 amino acids: CASSERASGAVEYF. The CDR3 nucleotides are TGTGCCAGCAGTGAAAGGGCTAGCGGGGCTGTGGAGTACTTC.

This clonotype was counted between two and nine times. This chain uses TRBV12-3 or TRBV12-4 with TRBJ2-1; 9 bases are shared with TRBD2. This CDR3 is built from 16 residues. J was trimmed by 4 bases and V by 5 bases; bases with no gene match: 9. CDR3 amino acids: CASSPERGRGYNEQFF. CDR3 nucleotide sequence: TGTGCCAGCAGTCCCGAGCGCGGGAGGGGTTACAATGAGCAGTTCTTC.

This clonotype appeared many times. The gene calls are TRBV19 and TRBJ1-2, with unresolved D. The CDR3 runs 13 residues. V gave up 7 bases and J gave up 6 bases, with 15 bases separating them. Germline V gene lookup returns CDR1 LNHDA and CDR2 SQIVND (reference sequence). The CDR3 region is CASTLQNGHGYTF. As DNA, the CDR3 is TGTGCCAGTACACTCCAAAACGGGCATGGCTACACCTTC.